What follows describes a single TCR beta chain. The data were taken from a study of cytomegalovirus exposure and HLA in healthy donors. Germline values: CDR1 SGHDN, CDR2 FVKESK. This CDR3 region has 16 residues. V was pared by 3 bases and J by 4 bases, with 12 bases of the junction left unmatched. This PCR relied on a set of 60 Vbeta primers and 13 Jbeta primers. Sequencing was performed with immunoSEQ multiplex PCR; in TCRdb, only in-frame clones are kept and a portion is missing. The table has some 200,000 clones, around 79% seen once; the top ten hold around 0.42%. The receptor comes from a male donor in good health and CMV-seropositive. Material for sequencing was PBMCs. The chain is built from TRBV14 and TRBJ2-7; 7 bases agree with TRBD2. This CDR3 reads CASSQGGSATIYEQYF. DNA for the CDR3: TGTGCCAGCAGCCAGGGGGGGTCTGCAACGATATACGAGCAGTACTTC.